The sequence of this TCR beta chain was determined in a study of cytomegalovirus exposure and HLA in healthy donors. On the study more broadly: One earlier analysis, a look at 150 million to 200 million T cells, found around 110 million unique TCR beta sequences.

In regard to this clone: The antigen remains undetermined.

Overall study findings and caveats: Accounts indicate the classifier identified cytomegalovirus status with strong specificity and sensitivity. The study flagged approximately 180 TCR beta chains as cytomegalovirus-associated. Rare TCR sequences predominated, though certain public TCRs were found in many donors.

In the PCR, 60 Vbeta and 13 Jbeta primers were used. TCRdb's table, derived via immunoSEQ multiplex PCR, lists solely in-frame clones and lacks some. Of 50,000 to 60,000 clones in the sample, roughly 73% were seen once. Germline loops: CDR1 SQVTM, CDR2 ANQGSEA. The CDR3 covers 11 residues. The J segment lost 6 bases and the V segment lost 6 bases, leaving 4 bases of the junction unmatched. Specimen: PBMCs. V is TRBV29-1 and J is TRBJ2-7, with 8 bases that match TRBD1. This TCR derives from a middle-aged woman in good health and CMV-seropositive. The chain's CDR3 is CSVPTGGEQYF. CDR3 bases: TGCAGCGTCCCCACAGGGGGCGAGCAGTACTTC.